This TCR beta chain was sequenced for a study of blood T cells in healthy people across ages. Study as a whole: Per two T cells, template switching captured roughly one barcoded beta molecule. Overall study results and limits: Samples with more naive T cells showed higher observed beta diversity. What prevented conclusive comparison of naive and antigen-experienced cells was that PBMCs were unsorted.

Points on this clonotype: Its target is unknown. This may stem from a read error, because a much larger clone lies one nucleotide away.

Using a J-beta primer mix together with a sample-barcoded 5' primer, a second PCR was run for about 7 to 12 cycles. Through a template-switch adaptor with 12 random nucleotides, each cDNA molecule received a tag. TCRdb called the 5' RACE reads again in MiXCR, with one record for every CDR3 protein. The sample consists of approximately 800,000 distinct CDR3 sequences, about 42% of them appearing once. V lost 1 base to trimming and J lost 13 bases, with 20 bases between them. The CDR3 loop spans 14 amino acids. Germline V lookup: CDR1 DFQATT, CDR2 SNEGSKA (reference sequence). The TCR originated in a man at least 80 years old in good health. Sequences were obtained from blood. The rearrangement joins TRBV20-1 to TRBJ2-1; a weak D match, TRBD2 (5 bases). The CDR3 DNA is TGCAGTGCTAGAGTTTTTGACTATAAAGAGACCCAGTTCTTC. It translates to CSARVFDYKETQFF.